The 27 T cell receptor beta chains below come from one sample, sequenced in a study of shared clonotypes between healthy human individuals. TCRdb's table, derived via immunoSEQ multiplex PCR, lists solely in-frame clones and lacks some. The sample comprises hundreds of thousands of clones, around 80% of which are singletons, and 9.5% to 15% rests with the top ten. Source material: PBMCs. The receptors were sampled from a woman aged 40 to 50 in good health. Some clones in this sample may be carry-over from other donors' samples.

The chain is built from TRBV2 and TRBJ2-5; 10 bases match TRBD1. This CDR3 spans 16 amino acids. With V trimmed by 6 bases and J by 4 bases, 11 bases remained unmatched. Germline V lookup: CDR1 SNHLY, CDR2 FYNNEI. The chain's CDR3 is CASSSHRDRGRETQYF. The CDR3 DNA reads as TGTGCCAGCAGCTCCCACCGGGACAGGGGCAGAGAGACCCAGTACTTC.

This clone was seen a few times. V usage is TRBV11-2 and J usage is TRBJ1-1, with D hard to call. The CDR3 totals 13 residues. From germline, CDR1 is SGHAT and CDR2 FQNNGV. Trimming took off 5 bases at V and 0 bases at J, with 7 bases between the two ends. The CDR3 nucleotides are TGTGCCAGCAGCGCAGGTATGAACACTGAAGCTTTCTTT. It specifies CASSAGMNTEAFF.

The chain is built from TRBV19 and TRBJ2-3; D unclear. The CDR3 loop spans 15 amino acids. Germline CDR1 and CDR2: LNHDA and SQIVND (reference sequence). Trimming cost V 4 bases and J 4 bases, with 15 bases left between them. In DNA form, the CDR3 reads TGTGCCAGTAGTACCGACGTAGTCGGAGCAGATACGCAGTATTTT. Protein product: CASSTDVVGADTQYF.

In this sample, this clone turned up once. The chain has TRBV7-9 and TRBJ1-2; perhaps TRBD1 as D (5 bases). V was cut by 2 bases and J by 7 bases, with 14 bases left in between. Germline V gives CDR1 SEHNR, CDR2 FQNEAQ (reference sequence). The CDR3 has 14 amino acids. The CDR3 DNA reads TGTGCCAGCAGCTTATTCGGGGGATGGGGTGGCTACACCTTC. Protein product: CASSLFGGWGGYTF.

The chain couples TRBV19 to TRBJ1-5, with 8 bases lining up with TRBD1. From germline, CDR1 is LNHDA and CDR2 SQIVND (reference sequence). After removal of 7 bases from V and 6 bases from J, the junction contained 14 bases not matched to a gene. The CDR3 is 16 amino acids. CDR3 residues: CASTPRTGWDSQPQHF. In DNA form, the CDR3 reads TGTGCCAGTACCCCTCGGACAGGGTGGGACTCTCAGCCCCAGCATTTT.

This clone turned up a few times. This rearrangement joins TRBV19 to TRBJ2-7; maybe TRBD1 (6 bases). Per germline, CDR1 LNHDA and CDR2 SQIVND (reference sequence). V was clipped by 5 bases and J by 3 bases, with 11 bases between them. This CDR3 has 13 residues. The CDR3 is CASSEQGFYEQYF. The CDR3 DNA sequence: TGTGCCAGTAGTGAACAGGGTTTCTACGAGCAGTACTTC. Combining the CDR3 with reference TRBV19 and TRBJ2-7 gives the whole variable domain DGGITQSPKYLFRKEGQNVTLSCEQNLNHDAMYWYRQDPGQGLRLIYYSQIVNDFQKGDIAEGYSVSREKKESFPLTVTSAQKNPTAFYLCASSEQGFYEQYFGPGTRLTVT.

This clone was detected only a few times. In DNA, the CDR3 is TGTGCCAGCAGTGAAGGGAGACCGTATGGCTACACCTTC. Translation gives CASSEGRPYGYTF. The rearrangement joins TRBV6-1 to TRBJ1-2; D gene unclear. The germline CDR1 and CDR2 sequences are MNHNS and SASEGT. V gave up 1 base and J gave up 5 bases, with 8 bases separating them. The CDR3 totals 13 residues.

This rearrangement joins TRBV6-6 to TRBJ2-1; 12 bases are a match to TRBD2. The J segment lost 9 bases and the V segment lost 6 bases, leaving 12 bases of the junction unmatched. The CDR3 extends over 16 amino acids. CDR1 and CDR2 from the germline V gene are MNHNY and SVGAGI (reference sequence). The CDR3 DNA reads as TGTGCCAGCAGCCCCCTGCCGGCTAGCGGGAGGGGTGAGCAGTTCTTC. Translation: CASSPLPASGRGEQFF.

The V and J genes are TRBV4-1 and TRBJ1-1, with D maybe TRBD1 (5 bases). The CDR3 consists of 15 residues. Germline assignment: CDR1 MGHRA and CDR2 YSYEKL. The V gene lost 1 base and the J gene lost 1 base, with 10 bases spanning the gap. CDR3 sequence: CASSQAGMANTEAFF. The CDR3, as DNA: TGCGCCAGCAGCCAAGCAGGGATGGCGAACACTGAAGCTTTCTTT.

The V call is TRBV5-6, the J call TRBJ2-5; 8 positions agree with TRBD2. The CDR3 runs to 16 residues. Germline CDR1 and CDR2: SGHDT and YYEEEE. After removal of 4 bases from V and 4 bases from J, the junction contained 12 bases not matched to a gene. CDR3 nucleotides: TGTGCCAGCAGCCCAAAACTCACTAGCGGCGGAGAGACCCAGTACTTC. Protein sequence: CASSPKLTSGGETQYF. Drawing the rest from reference TRBV5-6 and TRBJ2-5, the complete variable domain is DAGVTQSPTHLIKTRGQQVTLRCSPKSGHDTVSWYQQALGQGPQFIFQYYEEEERQRGNFPDRFSGHQFPNYSSELNVNALLLGDSALYLCASSPKLTSGGETQYFGPGTRLLVL.

The chain has TRBV15 and TRBJ1-3, with 10 bases aligning to TRBD1. Germline V CDR1 and CDR2: LNHNV, YYDKDF (reference sequence). J was trimmed by 3 bases and V by 0 bases; bases with no gene match: 8. The CDR3 has 18 residues. CDR3 sequence reads: CATSRDPWRDRGGNTIYF. The CDR3, as DNA: TGTGCCACCAGCAGAGATCCCTGGAGGGACAGGGGTGGAAACACCATATATTTT. Looking up the rest from reference TRBV15 and TRBJ1-3 gives the full variable domain: DAMVIQNPRYQVTQFGKPVTLSCSQTLNHNVMYWYQQKSSQAPKLLFHYYDKDFNNEADTPDNFQSRRPNTSFCFLDIRSPGLGDTAMYLCATSRDPWRDRGGNTIYFGEGSWLTVV.

The rearrangement uses TRBV18 and TRBJ2-2, with 8 positions matching TRBD1. The J segment lost 3 bases and the V segment lost 6 bases, leaving 6 bases of the junction unmatched. CDR3 length: 15 residues. Per the germline V gene, CDR1 is KGHSH and CDR2 is LQKENI. CDR3 sequence: CASSSTGADTGELFF. DNA for the CDR3: TGTGCCAGCTCGTCGACAGGGGCAGACACCGGGGAGCTGTTTTTT.

As regards this clone: This specimen includes other DNA sequences encoding the same CDR3. The chain joins TRBV18 to TRBJ2-7, with TRBD1 matching 9 bases. Germline V gene lookup returns CDR1 KGHSH and CDR2 LQKENI. Germline trimming cut 3 bases from V and 3 bases from J; bases unmatched to any gene: 3. CDR3 size: 14 residues. The CDR3 DNA follows: TGTGCCAGCTCACCGGGACAGGGTGTCTACGAGCAGTACTTC. Its translation is CASSPGQGVYEQYF.

The V call is TRBV5-8, the J call TRBJ1-4; D might be TRBD1 (6 bases). The ends were cut back, 4 bases at V and 11 bases at J, with 21 bases in the middle. Germline V gene lookup returns CDR1 SGHTS and CDR2 YDEGEE. This CDR3 comprises 15 residues. The CDR3 nucleotides are TGTGCCAGCAGCCTTCTAGGCAGGGGCGTAGGCAAACTGTTTTTT. Its protein product is CASSLLGRGVGKLFF.

The J gene is TRBJ1-1, the V gene TRBV18; D may be TRBD1 (6 bases). The CDR3 loop spans 14 amino acids. From germline, CDR1 is KGHSH and CDR2 LQKENI. Trimming stripped 3 bases from V and 5 bases from J, with 13 bases between. Written as DNA, the CDR3 is TGTGCCAGCTCACCCCGGGGGGGGCTGACTGAAGCTTTCTTT. It specifies CASSPRGGLTEAFF.

The V gene is TRBV7-2, the J gene TRBJ1-1; 9 bases align to TRBD1. The CDR3 length is 17 residues. V lost 4 bases, J lost 5 bases, and 14 bases stayed unmatched. Germline V CDR1 and CDR2: SGHTA, FQGNSA. In DNA form, the CDR3 reads TGTGCCAGCAGCTCGCAGAGGACAGGGGTATCGGCGACTGAAGCTTTCTTT. Its protein product is CASSSQRTGVSATEAFF.

The gene calls are TRBV27 and TRBJ1-2, with D uncertain. CDR1 is MNHEY, CDR2 SMNVEV, per germline (reference sequence). This CDR3 spans 11 amino acids. Trimming shortened V by 10 bases and J by 5 bases, and 11 bases separated the two germline ends. The CDR3 nucleotides read TGTGCCACCGGCGCTGCTTATGGCTACACCTTC. This sequence encodes CATGAAYGYTF.

The chain uses TRBV18 and TRBJ2-5, with TRBD1 matching 7 bases. Unmatched junction bases numbered 8, after V lost 5 bases and J lost 5 bases. Per the germline V gene, CDR1 is KGHSH and CDR2 is LQKENI. The CDR3 is 14 residues long. The CDR3 sequence: CASSSDTGDETQYF. The DNA of the CDR3 is TGTGCCAGCTCATCCGATACAGGGGACGAGACCCAGTACTTC. Full variable domain (outside the CDR3, taken from reference TRBV18 and TRBJ2-5): NAGVMQNPRHLVRRRGQEARLRCSPMKGHSHVYWYRQLPEEGLKFMVYLQKENIIDESGMPKERFSAEFPKEGPSILRIQQVVRGDSAAYFCASSSDTGDETQYFGPGTRLLVL.

This chain joins TRBV6-1 and TRBJ2-5; TRBD2 aligns across 7 bases. The end of the DNA aligns better with TRBJ2-7, so the J call may be wrong. Germline V lookup: CDR1 MNHNS, CDR2 SASEGT. The CDR3 has 14 residues. The CDR3 spells CASSETGGKNEQYF. CDR3 coding DNA: TGTGCCAGCAGTGAGACCGGGGGGAAAAACGAGCAGTACTTC.

V and J are TRBV7-2 and TRBJ2-2; no clear D. Trimming removed 5 bases from V and 6 bases from J, with 10 bases in between. Germline CDR1 is SGHTA and CDR2 is FQGNSA. The CDR3 covers 13 residues. The CDR3 region is CASSKAYAGELFF. CDR3 sequence (DNA): TGTGCCAGCAGCAAGGCGTATGCCGGGGAGCTGTTTTTT.

The rearrangement joins TRBV5-1 to TRBJ2-1; D remains unclear. Trimming stripped 4 bases from V and 0 bases from J, with 14 bases between. This CDR3 is built from 16 residues. The germline V gene has CDR1 SGHRS and CDR2 YFSETQ. The CDR3 DNA reads as TGCGCCAGCAGCCCTCTCACTGGGTACTCCTACAATGAGCAGTTCTTC. This translates into CASSPLTGYSYNEQFF.

As for this clone: Possible read error: a much larger clone is one base away. The sample has other DNA sequences that encode this CDR3 too. V gene TRBV29-1 combines with J gene TRBJ2-5; D gene unclear. Germline V gene lookup returns CDR1 SQVTM and CDR2 ANQGSEA. This CDR3 spans 13 amino acids. Trimming pared 4 bases from V and 1 base from J, leaving 10 bases between. The DNA of the CDR3 is TGCAGCGTTGGCTATCAAATCCAAGAGACCCAGTACTTC. Translating it yields CSVGYQIQETQYF.

The chain recombines TRBV19 with TRBJ1-2, with 8 bases identical to TRBD1. The CDR3 covers 16 residues. Unmatched junction bases numbered 18, after V lost 7 bases and J lost 8 bases. The germline CDR1 and CDR2 sequences are LNHDA and SQIVND (reference sequence). The CDR3 is CASTPSRDRRLGGYTF. In DNA form, the CDR3 reads TGTGCCAGTACCCCCTCCCGGGACAGGAGATTGGGGGGCTACACCTTC.

This rearrangement joins TRBV2 to TRBJ2-7, with TRBD1 matching over 10 bases. The CDR3 is 16 amino acids. After removal of 7 bases from V and 7 bases from J, the junction contained 16 bases not matched to a gene. Germline-derived CDR1 and CDR2 are SNHLY and FYNNEI. This chain's CDR3 is CASTYFSGTGAGEQYF. Written as DNA, the CDR3 is TGTGCCAGCACCTACTTTTCCGGGACAGGGGCCGGGGAGCAGTACTTC. The full variable domain, its missing parts supplied by reference TRBV2 and TRBJ2-7, is EPEVTQTPSHQVTQMGQEVILRCVPISNHLYFYWYRQILGQKVEFLVSFYNNEISEKSEIFDDQFSVERPDGSNFTLKIRSTKLEDSAMYFCASTYFSGTGAGEQYFGPGTRLTVT.

V gene TRBV10-3 combines with J gene TRBJ2-1, with D tentatively TRBD2 (6 bases). Germline CDR1 is ENHRY and CDR2 is SYGVKD. With 4 bases removed from V and 11 bases from J, the gap between germline ends came to 9 bases. CDR3 length: 11 amino acids. CDR3 amino acids: CAISVSGQQFF. The DNA of the CDR3 is TGTGCCATCAGTGTAAGCGGGCAGCAGTTCTTC.

A few counts support this clone. The chain is built from TRBV2 and TRBJ1-2; unclear D gene. Germline CDR1 SNHLY, CDR2 FYNNEI. Trimming took off 6 bases at V and 2 bases at J, with 4 bases between the two ends. This CDR3 is built from 11 residues. CDR3 amino acids: CASRGNYGYTF. The CDR3 DNA reads as TGTGCCAGCAGGGGGAACTATGGCTACACCTTC.

The chain couples TRBV27 to TRBJ2-2; 8 bases match TRBD2. The CDR3 sequence is 16 residues long. Germline V gene sequence: CDR1 MNHEY, CDR2 SMNVEV (reference sequence). With V trimmed by 6 bases and J by 1 base, 7 bases remained unmatched. The chain's CDR3 is CASRLQTSVNTGELFF. Here the CDR3 DNA reads TGTGCCAGCAGACTCCAGACTAGCGTGAACACCGGGGAGCTGTTTTTT.